This T cell receptor (beta chain) appears in the sequencing data of a study of cytomegalovirus exposure and HLA in healthy donors (dated by TCRdb to about 2017). With regard to the full study: According to a later analysis, the 120 validation repertoires were produced on the same platform as the 600 to 850 repertoires of the first cohort. Along with the roughly 710-subject first cohort, a separate validation cohort of over a hundred different subjects was used. High-throughput TCR immunosequencing, statistical association of individual TCRs with disease status, and machine learning were combined to predict cytomegalovirus infection status. The study aimed to test whether signatures of past pathogen exposure could be identified by cataloging public T cell receptors. Points the paper makes about the study in general: The study listed over 150 TCR beta chains as associated with cytomegalovirus. The authors suggested that the approach could potentially be extended to other disease states and immunological phenotypes. Across donors, most TCR sequences were observed very rarely, whereas some public TCRs were present in many individuals. A later analysis had no HLA typing for the validation cohort, so co-occurrence there was scored across all 130 or so repertoires. A few of the identified cytomegalovirus-associated TCR beta chains were confirmed in vitro to be specific for cytomegalovirus antigens. In a later analysis, TCRs clustered in the first cohort were found to also tend to co-occur in the roughly 120 validation repertoires, with approximately 95% of cluster scores above 0. The classifier was reported to diagnose cytomegalovirus status with high specificity and sensitivity in both the original cohort and the validation cohort.

Worth noting for this clone: Its antigen remains unidentified. Base qualities are not provided; no much larger clone lies one nucleotide away.

The donors were included in the validation cohort of approximately 130 subjects, a group kept apart from the approximately 670-subject first cohort. The CDR3 spans 15 residues, from the cysteine through the phenylalanine. The read is trimmed to its CDR3 DNA, 45 bases read in frame from base 1. Relative to germline, V is missing 3 bases and J is missing 7 bases, with 5 bases of the junction outside any gene match. According to the germline V gene, CDR1 reads MDHEN and CDR2 reads SYDVKM. Library construction relied on the immunoSEQ multiplex PCR assay. As for the original processing: A statistical classification framework was developed to diagnose cytomegalovirus status using the catalog of TCR beta chain sequences. This is the immuneACCESS table as TCRdb keeps it, with only in-frame sequences that have V and J called. A part of the clones is gone; compared with another copy, unresolved V genes explain less than half, and the rest is unexplained. Clonal size and the V and J genes are those of that table, whereas D and trimming came from the DNA. The sample table shows around 150,000 clones, and approximately 88% are seen once. The ten most abundant clones make up roughly 10% of the sample.

The sequenced sample was PBMCs. The chain links TRBV28 with TRBJ2-1, and TRBD2 aligns with 11 junction nucleotides. The TCR comes from a man aged 25 to 40 in good health and CMV-seropositive. CDR3 region: CASSLSLAGGNEQFF. In nucleotides, the sequence is TGTGCCAGCAGTTTGAGTCTAGCGGGGGGAAATGAGCAGTTCTTC.